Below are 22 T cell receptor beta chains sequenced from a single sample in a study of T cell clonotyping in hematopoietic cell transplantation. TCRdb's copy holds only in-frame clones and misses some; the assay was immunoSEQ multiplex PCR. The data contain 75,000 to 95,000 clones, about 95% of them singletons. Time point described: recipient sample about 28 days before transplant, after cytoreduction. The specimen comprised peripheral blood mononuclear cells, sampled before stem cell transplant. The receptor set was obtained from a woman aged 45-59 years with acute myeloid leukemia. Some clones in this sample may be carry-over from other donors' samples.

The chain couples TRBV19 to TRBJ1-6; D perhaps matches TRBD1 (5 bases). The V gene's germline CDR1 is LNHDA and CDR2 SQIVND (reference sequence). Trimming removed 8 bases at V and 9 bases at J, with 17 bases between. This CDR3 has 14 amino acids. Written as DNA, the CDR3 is TGTGCCAGTGGGGGGACGGCCGGGGGTTCACCCCTCCACTTT. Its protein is CASGGTAGGSPLHF.

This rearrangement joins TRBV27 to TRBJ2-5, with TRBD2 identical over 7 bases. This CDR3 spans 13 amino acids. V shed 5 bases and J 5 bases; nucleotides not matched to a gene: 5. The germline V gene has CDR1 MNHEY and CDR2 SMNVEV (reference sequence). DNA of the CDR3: TGTGCCAGCAGTCCCTGGGGGGGTGAGACCCAGTACTTC. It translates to CASSPWGGETQYF.

The CDR3 region is CASSRNRGNNEKLFF. The CDR3 bases are TGTGCCAGCAGCCGAAACAGGGGCAATAATGAAAAACTGTTTTTT. The chain uses TRBV14 and TRBJ1-4; TRBD1 matches 7 bases. V dropped 4 bases and J dropped 4; count of bases not matched to a gene: 6. CDR1 SGHDN and CDR2 FVKESK come from the germline V gene. CDR3 length: 15 residues.

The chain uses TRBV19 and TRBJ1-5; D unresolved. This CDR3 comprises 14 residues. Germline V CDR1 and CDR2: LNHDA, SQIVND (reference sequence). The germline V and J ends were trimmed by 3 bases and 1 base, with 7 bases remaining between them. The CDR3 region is CASSMAASNQPQHF. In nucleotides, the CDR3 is TGTGCCAGTAGTATGGCAGCAAGCAATCAGCCCCAGCATTTT.

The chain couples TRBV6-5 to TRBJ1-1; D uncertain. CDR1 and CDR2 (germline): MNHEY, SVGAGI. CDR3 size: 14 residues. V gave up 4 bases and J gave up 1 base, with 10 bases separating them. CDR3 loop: CASSSLGRNTEAFF. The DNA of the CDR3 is TGTGCCAGCAGTTCCCTAGGGCGGAACACTGAAGCTTTCTTT.

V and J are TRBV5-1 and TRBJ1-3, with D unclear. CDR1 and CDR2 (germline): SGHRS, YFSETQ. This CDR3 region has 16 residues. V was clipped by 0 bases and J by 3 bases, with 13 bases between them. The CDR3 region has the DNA TGCGCCAGCAGCTTGGCCGGCAGCCGCTTTGGAAACACCATATATTTT. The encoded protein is CASSLAGSRFGNTIYF.

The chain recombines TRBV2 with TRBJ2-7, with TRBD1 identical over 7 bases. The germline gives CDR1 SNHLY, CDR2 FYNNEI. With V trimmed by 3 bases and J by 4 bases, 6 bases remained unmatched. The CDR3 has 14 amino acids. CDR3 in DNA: TGTGCCAGCAGTGAGGGTCCAGGGGGTTACGAGCAGTACTTC. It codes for CASSEGPGGYEQYF.

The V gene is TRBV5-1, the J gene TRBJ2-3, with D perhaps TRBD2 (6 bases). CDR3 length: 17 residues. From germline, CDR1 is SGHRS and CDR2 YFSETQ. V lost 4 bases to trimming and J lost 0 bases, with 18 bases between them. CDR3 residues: CASSRMLAKVSTDTQYF. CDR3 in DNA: TGCGCCAGCAGCAGAATGCTAGCGAAAGTGAGCACAGATACGCAGTATTTT.

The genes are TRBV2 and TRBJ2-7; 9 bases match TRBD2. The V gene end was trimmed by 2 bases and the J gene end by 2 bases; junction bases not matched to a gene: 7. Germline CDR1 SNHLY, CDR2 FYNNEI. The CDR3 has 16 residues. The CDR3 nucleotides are TGTGCCAGCAGTGAAAGGGGCGGCGGGGGGGCCTACGAGCAGTACTTC. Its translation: CASSERGGGGAYEQYF. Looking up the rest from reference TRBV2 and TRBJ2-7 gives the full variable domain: EPEVTQTPSHQVTQMGQEVILRCVPISNHLYFYWYRQILGQKVEFLVSFYNNEISEKSEIFDDQFSVERPDGSNFTLKIRSTKLEDSAMYFCASSERGGGGAYEQYFGPGTRLTVT.

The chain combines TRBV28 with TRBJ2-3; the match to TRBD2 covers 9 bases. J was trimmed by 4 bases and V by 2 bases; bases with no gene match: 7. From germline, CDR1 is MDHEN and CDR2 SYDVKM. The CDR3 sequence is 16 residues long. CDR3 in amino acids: CASSLGLAGRADTQYF. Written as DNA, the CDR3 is TGTGCCAGCAGTTTAGGGCTAGCGGGAAGGGCAGATACGCAGTATTTT.

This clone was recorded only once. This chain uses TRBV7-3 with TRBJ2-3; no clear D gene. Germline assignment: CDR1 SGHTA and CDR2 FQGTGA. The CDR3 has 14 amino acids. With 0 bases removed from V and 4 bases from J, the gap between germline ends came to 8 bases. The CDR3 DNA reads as TGTGCCAGCAGCTTAACCCCGGTAGCAGATACGCAGTATTTT. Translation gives CASSLTPVADTQYF.

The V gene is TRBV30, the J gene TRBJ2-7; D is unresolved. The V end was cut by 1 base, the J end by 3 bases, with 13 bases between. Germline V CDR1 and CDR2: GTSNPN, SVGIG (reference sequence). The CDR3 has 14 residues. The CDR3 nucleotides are TGTGCCTGGAGTGGGCAGAGCCAAGTCTACGAGCAGTACTTC. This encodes CAWSGQSQVYEQYF. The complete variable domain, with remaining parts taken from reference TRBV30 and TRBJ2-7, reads SQTIHQWPATLVQPVGSPLSLECTVEGTSNPNLYWYRQAAGRGLQLLFYSVGIGQISSEVPQNLSASRPQDRQFILSSKKLLLSDSGFYLCAWSGQSQVYEQYFGPGTRLTVT.

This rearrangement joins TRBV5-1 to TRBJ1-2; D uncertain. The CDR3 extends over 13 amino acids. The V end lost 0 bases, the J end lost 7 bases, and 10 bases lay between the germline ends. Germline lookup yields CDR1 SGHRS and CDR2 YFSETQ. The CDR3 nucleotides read TGCGCCAGCAGCTTGGGAGGGAATAGTGGCTACACCTTC. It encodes CASSLGGNSGYTF.

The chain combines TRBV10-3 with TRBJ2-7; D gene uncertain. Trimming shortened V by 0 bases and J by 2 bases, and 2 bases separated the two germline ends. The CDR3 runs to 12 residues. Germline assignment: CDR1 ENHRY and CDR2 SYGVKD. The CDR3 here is CAISESPYEQYF. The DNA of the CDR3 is TGTGCCATCAGTGAGTCTCCCTACGAGCAGTACTTC.

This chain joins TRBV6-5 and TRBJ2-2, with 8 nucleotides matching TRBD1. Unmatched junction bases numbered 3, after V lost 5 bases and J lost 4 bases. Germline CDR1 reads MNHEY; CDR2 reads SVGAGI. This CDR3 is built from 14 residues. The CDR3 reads CASSGTGGTGELFF. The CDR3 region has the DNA TGTGCCAGCAGTGGAACAGGGGGCACCGGGGAGCTGTTTTTT.

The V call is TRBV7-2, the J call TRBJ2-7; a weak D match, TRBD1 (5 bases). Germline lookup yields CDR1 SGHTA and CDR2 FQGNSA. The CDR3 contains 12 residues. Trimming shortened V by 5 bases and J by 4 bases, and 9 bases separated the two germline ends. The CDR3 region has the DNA TGTGCCAGCAGCCACGACAGATACGAGCAGTACTTC. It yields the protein CASSHDRYEQYF.

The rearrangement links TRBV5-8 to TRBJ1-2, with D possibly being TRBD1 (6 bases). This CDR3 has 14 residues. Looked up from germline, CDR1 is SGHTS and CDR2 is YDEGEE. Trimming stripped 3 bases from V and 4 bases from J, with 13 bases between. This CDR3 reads CASSYDRSSYGYTF. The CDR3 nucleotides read TGTGCCAGCAGCTACGACAGGAGCAGCTATGGCTACACCTTC. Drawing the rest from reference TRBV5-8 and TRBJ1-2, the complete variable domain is EAGVTQSPTHLIKTRGQQATLRCSPISGHTSVYWYQQALGLGLQFLLWYDEGEERNRGNFPPRFSGRQFPNYSSELNVNALELEDSALYLCASSYDRSSYGYTFGSGTRLTVV.

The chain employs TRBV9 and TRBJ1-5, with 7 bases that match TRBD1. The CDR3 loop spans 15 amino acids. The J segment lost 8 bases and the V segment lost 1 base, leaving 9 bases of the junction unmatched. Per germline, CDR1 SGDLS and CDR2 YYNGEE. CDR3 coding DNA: TGTGCCAGCAGCGTACTAGGGACAGAGTACGAGCCCCAGCATTTT. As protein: CASSVLGTEYEPQHF.

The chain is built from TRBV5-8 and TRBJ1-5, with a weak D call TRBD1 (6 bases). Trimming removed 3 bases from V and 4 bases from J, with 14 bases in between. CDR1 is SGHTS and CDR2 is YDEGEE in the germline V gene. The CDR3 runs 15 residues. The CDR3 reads CASSWEGGQNQPQHF. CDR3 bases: TGTGCCAGCAGCTGGGAGGGGGGGCAGAATCAGCCCCAGCATTTT.

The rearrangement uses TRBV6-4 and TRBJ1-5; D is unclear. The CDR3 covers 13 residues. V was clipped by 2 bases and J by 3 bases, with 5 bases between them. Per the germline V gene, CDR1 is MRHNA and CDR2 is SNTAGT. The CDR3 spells CASSDSPNQPQHF. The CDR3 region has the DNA TGTGCCAGCAGTGACAGCCCCAATCAGCCCCAGCATTTT.

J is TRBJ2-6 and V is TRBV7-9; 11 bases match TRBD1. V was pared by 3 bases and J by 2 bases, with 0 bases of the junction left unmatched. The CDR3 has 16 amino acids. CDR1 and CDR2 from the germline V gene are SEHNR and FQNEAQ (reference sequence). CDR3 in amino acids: CASSLGQGAGANVLTF. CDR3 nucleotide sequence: TGTGCCAGCAGCTTGGGACAGGGGGCTGGGGCCAACGTCCTGACTTTC.

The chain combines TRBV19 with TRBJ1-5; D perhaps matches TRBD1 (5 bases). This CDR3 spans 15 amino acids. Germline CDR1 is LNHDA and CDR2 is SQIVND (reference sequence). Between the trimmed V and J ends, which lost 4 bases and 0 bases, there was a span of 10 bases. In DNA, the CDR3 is TGTGCCAGTAGTAAACAGGAAAGTAGCAATCAGCCCCAGCATTTT. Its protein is CASSKQESSNQPQHF.